This T cell receptor beta chain was identified in a study of blood T cells in healthy people across ages. Using a J-beta primer mix together with a sample-barcoded 5' primer, a second PCR was run for about 6 to 12 cycles. One entry per CDR3 protein results from TCRdb running MiXCR on the 5' RACE reads. The sample consists of 780,000 or so distinct CDR3 sequences, about 55% of them appearing once. In this sample, this clonotype turned up a few times. The antigen remains unidentified. Findings and limits, study-wide: The lack of PBMC sorting stopped any conclusive naive versus antigen-experienced comparison.

V was clipped by 2 bases and J by 5 bases; unmatched bases: 6. The CDR3 is 15 amino acids. CDR1 and CDR2 (germline): KGHSH, LQKENI. This TCR was sampled from an elderly man in good health. The chain links TRBV18 to TRBJ1-5; 7 positions agree with TRBD1. Sequenced material: blood. As DNA, the CDR3 is TGTGCCAGCTCACCATCAACAGGGGCTGATCAGCCCCAGCATTTT. Residues: CASSPSTGADQPQHF.